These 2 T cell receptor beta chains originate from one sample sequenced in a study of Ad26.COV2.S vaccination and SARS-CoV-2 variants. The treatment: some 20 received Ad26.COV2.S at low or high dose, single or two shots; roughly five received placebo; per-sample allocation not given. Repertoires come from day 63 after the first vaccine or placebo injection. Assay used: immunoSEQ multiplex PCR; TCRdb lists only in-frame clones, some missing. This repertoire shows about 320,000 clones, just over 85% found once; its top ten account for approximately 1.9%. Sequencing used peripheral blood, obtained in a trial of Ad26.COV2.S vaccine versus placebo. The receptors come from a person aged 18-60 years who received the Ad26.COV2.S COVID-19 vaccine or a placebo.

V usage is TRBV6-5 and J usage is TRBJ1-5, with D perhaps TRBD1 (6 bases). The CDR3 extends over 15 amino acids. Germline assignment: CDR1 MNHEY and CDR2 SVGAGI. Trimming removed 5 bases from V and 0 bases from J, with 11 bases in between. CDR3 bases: TGTGCCAGCAGTACCAGGGGATATAGCAATCAGCCCCAGCATTTT. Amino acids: CASSTRGYSNQPQHF.

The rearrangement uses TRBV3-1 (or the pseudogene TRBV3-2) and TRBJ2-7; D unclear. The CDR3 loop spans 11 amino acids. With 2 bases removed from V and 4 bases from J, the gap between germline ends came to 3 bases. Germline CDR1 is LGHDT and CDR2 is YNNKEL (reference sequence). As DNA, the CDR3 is TGTGCCAGCAGCCAATGGTACGAGCAGTACTTC. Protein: CASSQWYEQYF.